One T cell receptor beta chain is described in this entry. This sample is drawn from a study of blood T cell repertoires in COVID-19. The overall study: Samples came from the United States, Italy and Spain, spanning acute and convalescent COVID-19. T cells, B-cell-depleted T cells, or PBMCs supplied cDNA or gDNA.

The CDR3 runs 17 residues. Germline V gene lookup returns CDR1 LGHDT and CDR2 YNNKEL (reference sequence). The V gene end was trimmed by 0 bases and the J gene end by 5 bases; junction bases not matched to a gene: 9. The authors' processing: Nucleated cell number was recorded as an estimate derived from reference gene primer amplification. Repertoires were generated with immunoSEQ multiplex PCR, while TCRdb's copy carries only in-frame clones and drops some. That table is the source of V, J and clone size, and D and trimming were worked out from the DNA. The table shows about 120,000 clones, with about 70% occurring only once.

The V gene is TRBV3-1 (or the pseudogene TRBV3-2), the J gene TRBJ2-3; 9 bases match TRBD2. Sequenced material: peripheral blood. This clonotype was sampled from a man in his 60s with acute or convalescent COVID-19. DNA for the CDR3: TGTGCCAGCAGCCAAGATCTCTCGCGGGAGGGCGGAGATACGCAGTATTTT. Translating gives CASSQDLSREGGDTQYF.